This T cell receptor (beta chain) was documented in a study of T cells in Graves' hyperthyroidism and ophthalmopathy. Overall study results and limits: Within blood appeared most thyroid clonotypes that had expanded above 0.001. Model predictions of ophthalmopathy came a median approximately 6 months before onset.

The CDR3 has 14 residues. CDR1 is SQVTM and CDR2 is ANQGSEA in the germline V gene. PBMCs were collected from a 10 ml volume of fresh peripheral blood. Template material for amplifying TCR beta CDR3 regions consisted of RNA transcripts. Carried out on the TCR CDR3, a first-round RT-PCR used the HTBI primer set. TCRdb analysed the multiplex PCR reads with MiXCR anew, one entry per CDR3 protein. This sample has about half a million distinct CDR3 sequences, with around 15% found just once. On this clonotype itself: Its target is not known. This may stem from a read error, because a much larger clone lies one nucleotide away.

The chain combines TRBV29-1 with TRBJ2-3, with 7 bases that match TRBD1. The TCR was taken from a woman in her thirties with Graves' ophthalmopathy. Sequenced material: blood. CDR3 bases: TGCAGCATCGAAGACAGGGAAGTCACAGGTACGCAGTATTTT. Residues: CSIEDREVTGTQYF.